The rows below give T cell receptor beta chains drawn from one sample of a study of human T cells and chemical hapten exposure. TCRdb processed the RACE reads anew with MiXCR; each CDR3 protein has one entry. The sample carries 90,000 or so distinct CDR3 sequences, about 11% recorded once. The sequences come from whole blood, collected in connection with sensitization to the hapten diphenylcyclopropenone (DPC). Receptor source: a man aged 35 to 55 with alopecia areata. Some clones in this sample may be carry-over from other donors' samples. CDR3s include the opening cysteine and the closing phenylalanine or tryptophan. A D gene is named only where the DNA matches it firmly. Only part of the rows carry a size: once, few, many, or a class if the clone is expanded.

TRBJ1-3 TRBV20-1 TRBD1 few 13 TGCAGTGCTAGAGGAGGGGGCGCAGACACCATATATTTT CSARGGGADTIYF
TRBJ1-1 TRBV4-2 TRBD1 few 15 TGTGCCAGCAGCCTGGACAGGGGGCCGGACACTGAAGCTTTCTTT CASSLDRGPDTEAFF
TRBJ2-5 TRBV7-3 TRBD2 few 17 TGTGCCAGCAATCGAGCGGGAGGGCCGACATACAAAGAGACCCAGTACTTC CASNRAGGPTYKETQYF
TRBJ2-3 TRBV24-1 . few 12 TGTGCCACCAGTGATTCCTCTAATACGCAGTATTTT CATSDSSNTQYF
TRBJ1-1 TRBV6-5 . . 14 TGTGCCAGCAACTCCCCAGGGTCGAGGACTGAAGCTTTCTTT CASNSPGSRTEAFF
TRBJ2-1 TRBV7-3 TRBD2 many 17 TGTGCCAGCAGCACGGTCCCCGGACTAGCGGGCAACAATGAGCAGTTCTTC CASSTVPGLAGNNEQFF
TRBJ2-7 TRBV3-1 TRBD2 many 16 TGTGCCAGCAGCCAAGACCTAGCGGAATATGCCTACGAGCAGTACTTC CASSQDLAEYAYEQYF
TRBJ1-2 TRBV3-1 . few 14 TGTGCCAGCAGCCAAGAGGGACTATTGAGTGGCTACACCTTC CASSQEGLLSGYTF
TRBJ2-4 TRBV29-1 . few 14 TGCAGCGTTAAACCGGACCTAGCCAAAAACATTCAGTACTTC CSVKPDLAKNIQYF
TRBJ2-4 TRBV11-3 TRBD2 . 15 TGTGCCAGCAGCGCCCCCCGGGGGGTCAAAAACATTCAGTACTTC CASSAPRGVKNIQYF
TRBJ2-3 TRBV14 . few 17 TGTGCCAGCAGCCAAGATGCCGCCGGGACCGCGATAGATACGCAGTATTTT CASSQDAAGTAIDTQYF
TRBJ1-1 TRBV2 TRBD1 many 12 TGTGCCAGCAGTGGTGACAGGGAGGAAGCTTTCTTT CASSGDREEAFF
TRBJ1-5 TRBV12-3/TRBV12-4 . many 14 TGTGCCAGCAGTTTCGGCTACTTCAATCAGCCCCAGCATTTT CASSFGYFNQPQHF
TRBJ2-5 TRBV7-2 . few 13 TGTGCCAGCAGCTTAGCGGACCGAGAGACCCAGTACTTC CASSLADRETQYF
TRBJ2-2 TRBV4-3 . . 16 TGCGCCAGCAGCCGCGACAGCGTAGCGAACACCGGGGAGCTGTTTTTT CASSRDSVANTGELFF
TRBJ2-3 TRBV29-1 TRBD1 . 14 TGCAGCGTTAGGACAGGGATTAGCACAGATACGCAGTATTTT CSVRTGISTDTQYF
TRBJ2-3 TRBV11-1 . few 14 TGTGCCAGCAGCCTAGCGCACAGCACAGATACGCAGTATTTT CASSLAHSTDTQYF
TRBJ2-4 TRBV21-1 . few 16 TGTGCCAGCAGCAAAGAGGAGCGTCTAGCCAAAAACATTCAGTACTTC CASSKEERLAKNIQYF
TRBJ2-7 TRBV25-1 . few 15 TGTGCCAGCAGGCCTATCGGGATCGATTCCTACGAGCAGTACTTC CASRPIGIDSYEQYF
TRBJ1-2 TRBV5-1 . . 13 TGCGCCAGCAGCCTTGGGACCGGGAGCGGCTACACCTTC CASSLGTGSGYTF
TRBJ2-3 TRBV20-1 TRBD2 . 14 TGCAGTGCTAGATCATGGACTAGCGGAGATACGCAGTATTTT CSARSWTSGDTQYF
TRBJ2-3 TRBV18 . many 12 TGTGCCAGCTCTTCTAGCACAGATACGCAGTATTTT CASSSSTDTQYF
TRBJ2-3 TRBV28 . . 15 TGTGCCAGCAGCGTAAGCCAGGGTGGAACAGATACGCAGTATTTT CASSVSQGGTDTQYF
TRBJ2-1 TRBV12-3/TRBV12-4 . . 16 TGTGCCAGCAGCGCCGCCCCCAGGGGTGGGTACAATGAGCAGTTCTTC CASSAAPRGGYNEQFF
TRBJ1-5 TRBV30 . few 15 TGTGCCTGGAGCCTAAGGCTAGGGGGGCGTCAGCCCCAGCATTTT CAWSLRLGGRQPQHF
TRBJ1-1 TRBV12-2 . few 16 TGTGCAAGTCGCTTACTCCCCCGACGTACGAACACTGAAGCTTTCTTT CASRLLPRRTNTEAFF
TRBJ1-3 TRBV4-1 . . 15 TGCGCCAGCAGCTCTTGGGTAGACTCTGGAAACACCATATATTTT CASSSWVDSGNTIYF
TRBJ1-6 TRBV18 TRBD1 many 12 TGTGCCAGCTCGGGAACAGGGGAGACCCTCCACTTT CASSGTGETLHF
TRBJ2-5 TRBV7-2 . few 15 TGTGCCAGCAGCTTAGTTCTAGCTGCCGAAGAGACCCAGTACTTC CASSLVLAAEETQYF
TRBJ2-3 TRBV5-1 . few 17 TGCGCCAGCAGCCCCGGCTTAGGCCCACCCTCCACAGATACGCAGTATTTT CASSPGLGPPSTDTQYF
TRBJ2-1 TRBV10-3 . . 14 TGTGCCATCAGTGGGGTTGGACAGTACAATGAGCAGTTCTTC CAISGVGQYNEQFF
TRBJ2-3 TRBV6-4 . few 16 TGTGCCAGCGGAGAAAGCGGAGACCCAAGCACAGATACGCAGTATTTT CASGESGDPSTDTQYF
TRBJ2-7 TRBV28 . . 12 TGTGCCAGCAGTTTAGTAGACTACGAGCAGTACTTC CASSLVDYEQYF
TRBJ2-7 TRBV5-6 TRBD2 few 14 TGTGCCAGCAGCTACGGACTAGCGGGGCGCGAGCAGTACTTC CASSYGLAGREQYF
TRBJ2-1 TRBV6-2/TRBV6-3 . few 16 TGTGCCAGCAGTTACTTGCCTTCACAGGGAGGCGATGAGCAGTTCTTC CASSYLPSQGGDEQFF
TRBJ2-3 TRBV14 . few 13 TGTGCCAGCAGCGACCTAGTCACAGATACGCAGTATTTT CASSDLVTDTQYF
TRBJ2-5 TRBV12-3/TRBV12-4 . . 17 TGTGCCAGCAGTTTAGCCGGGCGGGCGGGGACCCAAGAGACCCAGTACTTC CASSLAGRAGTQETQYF
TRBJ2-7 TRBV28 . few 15 TGTGCCAGCACCACCCCTACGGGACACTCCTACGAGCAGTACTTC CASTTPTGHSYEQYF
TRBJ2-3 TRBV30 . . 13 TGTGGATCCAGTGGCTCCCCTCCAGATACGCAGTATTTT CGSSGSPPDTQYF
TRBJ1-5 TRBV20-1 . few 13 TGCAGTGCTGTTACAGGGTTGGGTCAGCCCCAGCATTTT CSAVTGLGQPQHF
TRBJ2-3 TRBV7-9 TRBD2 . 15 TGTGCCAGCAGCTTACTAGCGGGAGGGGCAGATACGCAGTATTTT CASSLLAGGADTQYF
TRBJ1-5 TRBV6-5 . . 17 TGTGCCAGCAGTTACTCGAGGCTCGCAGGCATCAATCAGCCCCAGCATTTT CASSYSRLAGINQPQHF
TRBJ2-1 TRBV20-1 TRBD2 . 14 TGCAGTGCTCCTCCTAGCGGAGAATACAATGAGCAGTTCTTC CSAPPSGEYNEQFF
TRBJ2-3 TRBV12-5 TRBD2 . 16 TGTGCTAGTGGACTCATCTCTGCGGGAGTCTCAGATACGCAGTATTTT CASGLISAGVSDTQYF
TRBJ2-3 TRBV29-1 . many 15 TGCAGCGTTGGAGGGGGTTTAACTAGCACAGATACGCAGTATTTT CSVGGGLTSTDTQYF
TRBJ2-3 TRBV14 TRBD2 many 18 TGTGCCAGCAGCCAAGATTCATCTCGGCTAGCGGGAGCAGATACGCAGTATTTT CASSQDSSRLAGADTQYF
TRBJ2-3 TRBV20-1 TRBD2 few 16 TGCAGTGCTAGGGGAATAGCGGGAGGCTTAGGAGATACGCAGTATTTT CSARGIAGGLGDTQYF
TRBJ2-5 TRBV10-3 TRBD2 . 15 TGTGCCATCAGTCCCCAAAGCGGGAGTAAGGAGACCCAGTACTTC CAISPQSGSKETQYF
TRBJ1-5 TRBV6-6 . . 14 TGTGCCAGCAGAGCGGGTAGAACCAATCAGCCCCAGCATTTT CASRAGRTNQPQHF
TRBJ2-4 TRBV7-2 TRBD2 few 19 TGTGCCAGCAGCTTTGGGACTAGCGGGAGAGAATTAGCCAAAAACATTCAGTACTTC CASSFGTSGRELAKNIQYF
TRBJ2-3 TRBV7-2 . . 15 TGTGCCAGCAGCTTAGCGGTGACTCGCACAGATACGCAGTATTTT CASSLAVTRTDTQYF
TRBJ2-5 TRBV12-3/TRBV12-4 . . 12 TGTGCCAGCAGTTTAAGGCAAGAGACCCAGTACTTC CASSLRQETQYF